Listed below are T cell receptor beta chains from one sample, sequenced in a study of T cell responses to AZD1222 COVID-19 vaccine. Profiled with immunoSEQ multiplex PCR; TCRdb holds only in-frame clones, not every one. This sample has more than 95,000 clones, with 80% to 90% found just once. The sample was peripheral blood, taken on day 0 of AZD1222 vaccination. These receptors were taken from an adult in good health. Both conserved end residues are part of each CDR3. Each record gives: V gene, CDR3 protein.

TRBV6-5	CASSYTEATNEKLFF
TRBV7-9	CASSISVQGENTIYF
TRBV12-3/TRBV12-4	CASSSQGGEAFF
TRBV6-6	CASSPPVVSSRILNYGYTF
TRBV16	CASSPWQGTGNTIYF
TRBV11-3	CASSLFMGNTIYF
TRBV19	CAGRTGNTGELFF
TRBV28	CASSIQGQRNTIYF
TRBV11-1	CASSQSSGSSYEQYF
TRBV3-1/TRBV3-2	CASSQRDSGNTEAFF
TRBV4-2	CASSQELREQYF
TRBV19	CASSIADSVNEKLFF
TRBV5-4	CASSLAGGNGYGYTF
TRBV7-9	CASSLVGVVNQPQHF
TRBV7-2	CASRWAPRPGYTF
TRBV14	CASSRPTAGSEAFF
TRBV7-2	CASSTPGTSGRETQYF
TRBV7-8	CASSNSGTSYNEQFF
TRBV5-1	CASSPGTGFNEQYF
TRBV12-3/TRBV12-4	CASRPGTRGYTF
TRBV6-5	CASSIRGGETQYF
TRBV18	CASSPDRDYGYTF
TRBV3-1/TRBV3-2	CASSQGDRGHVGNTIYF
TRBV23-1	CASSQRGNPAFF
TRBV6-5	CASRTGGQETQYF
TRBV3-1/TRBV3-2	CASSQGRGDGYTF
TRBV19	CASSIDPGTGPYGYTF
TRBV27	CASSRTSGRNEQFF
TRBV3-1/TRBV3-2	CASSQGGLAVNEQFF
TRBV28	CASRSQTALAKNIQYF
TRBV19	CASSIQGTEAFF
TRBV7-2	CASSLNSGGDTQYF
TRBV15	CATSRARGLQETQYF
TRBV18	CASSGTSGGPYEQYF
TRBV2	CASTPQGVQSYEQYF
TRBV24-1	CATSGGAGQNQPQHF
TRBV7-6	CASSLGQGSYGYTF
TRBV9	CASSAERTSGYTGELFF
TRBV18	CASSPQAGGFQETQYF
TRBV3-1/TRBV3-2	CASSPTGTSGRGAKNIQYF
TRBV30	CAWSETDTGNTIYF
TRBV27	CASSFGGESNQPQHF
TRBV6-5	CASSPGAAGNQPQHF
TRBV4-3	CASSQEGRGLSEAFF
TRBV11-2	CASSPGLNEKLFF
TRBV6-4	CARLTRLAGVRDTQYF
TRBV18	CASSPAVALQETQYF
TRBV7-6	CASSLAKQETQYF
TRBV19	CASSIGLTVSREQYF
TRBV12-3/TRBV12-4	CASRNETRSGYTF
TRBV19	CASGALYNSPLHF
TRBV18	CASSLGDYEQYF
TRBV9	CASSVESYEQYF